These 15 T cell receptor beta chains were sequenced from one sample in a study of post-analysis software for immune sequencing data. Study observations and caveats: A handful of TRBV segments appeared more often in patients than in controls, and TRBV5-6, TRBV5-1 and TRBV20-1 were among these.

Their antigens remain unidentified. Unique molecular identifiers were built into the TCR beta cDNA libraries. Via MiXCR, TCRdb re-called the PCR reads, giving one row per CDR3 protein. The sample contains under 200,000 distinct CDR3 sequences, 29% of which appear only once. Sequences were obtained from blood. The source of these receptors is a girl under 18 with multiple sclerosis.

This clonotype was counted between two and nine times. This CDR3 reads CSARKGGAVSGNQPQHF. Written as DNA, the CDR3 is TGCAGTGCTAGAAAGGGAGGGGCAGTGAGTGGCAATCAGCCCCAGCATTTT. The chain is built from TRBV20-1 and TRBJ1-5; D might be TRBD1 (5 bases). CDR1 is DFQATT, CDR2 SNEGSKA, per germline (reference sequence). V was pared by 2 bases and J by 2 bases, with 19 bases between. CDR3 size: 17 residues.

This rearrangement joins TRBV20-1 to TRBJ2-7; D ambiguous. The CDR3 covers 10 residues. V was cut by 6 bases and J by 3 bases, with 6 bases left in between. Per the germline V gene, CDR1 is DFQATT and CDR2 is SNEGSKA (reference sequence). The CDR3 protein is CSADNYEQYF. The CDR3 DNA sequence: TGCAGTGCCGACAACTACGAGCAGTACTTC.

This clonotype was seen ten or more times. The chain couples TRBV20-1 to TRBJ2-5; a possible D gene is TRBD2 (5 bases). CDR1 and CDR2 (germline): DFQATT, SNEGSKA (reference sequence). The CDR3 spans 12 residues. Trimming took off 4 bases at V and 5 bases at J, with 11 bases between the two ends. CDR3 loop: CSATTDWETQYF. The CDR3 DNA sequence: TGCAGTGCTACAACGGACTGGGAGACCCAGTACTTC.

Note on this clonotype: One junction end disagrees with the germline gene, perhaps due to a read error. V gene TRBV5-1 combines with J gene TRBJ2-7; no reliable D call. This CDR3 region has 11 residues. Germline-derived CDR1 and CDR2 are SGHRS and YFSETQ. CDR3 protein: CASGLEGGQYF. CDR3 DNA sequence: TGCGCCAGCGGCTTGGAAGGCGGGCAGTACTTC.

This chain connects TRBV5-6 to TRBJ2-4, with D perhaps matching TRBD1 (5 bases). This CDR3 has 14 amino acids. Trimming shortened V by 0 bases and J by 2 bases, and 6 bases separated the two germline ends. Germline lookup yields CDR1 SGHDT and CDR2 YYEEEE. The CDR3: CASSLDRTKNIQYF. The CDR3 coding sequence is TGTGCCAGCAGCTTGGACAGGACCAAAAACATTCAGTACTTC.

This clonotype has a handful of counts. This may arise from a read error, as a much more abundant clone is one base away. The V call is TRBV5-1, the J call TRBJ2-7; D could derive from TRBD1 or TRBD2 (5 bases each). The germline V gene encodes CDR1 SGHRS and CDR2 YFSETQ. The V gene lost 3 bases and the J gene lost 7 bases, with 17 bases spanning the gap. The CDR3 spans 14 residues. The CDR3 loop reads CASSWGSSSWEQYF. CDR3 DNA sequence: TGCGCCAGCAGCTGGGGGTCGTCTTCTTGGGAGCAGTACTTC.

This clonotype occurred a few times. The J gene is TRBJ1-6, the V gene TRBV20-1; D uncertain. Trimming cost V 5 bases and J 8 bases, with 16 bases left between them. The germline CDR1 and CDR2 sequences are DFQATT and SNEGSKA (reference sequence). The CDR3 sequence is 14 residues long. DNA for the CDR3: TGCAGTGCTCGCCCTCGGGCAGGAGATTCACCCCTCCACTTT. Its protein is CSARPRAGDSPLHF.

V gene TRBV4-2 combines with J gene TRBJ2-2; a weak D match, TRBD2 (6 bases). V gave up 4 bases and J gave up 3 bases, with 12 bases separating them. Looked up from germline, CDR1 is LGHNA and CDR2 is YNFKEQ. This CDR3 has 15 amino acids. The DNA of the CDR3 is TGTGCCAGCAGCCCGGGACTCCTGGACACCGGGGAGCTGTTTTTT. As protein: CASSPGLLDTGELFF.

The rearrangement uses TRBV18 and TRBJ1-1; D uncertain. Trimming removed 2 bases at V and 6 bases at J, with 10 bases between. The CDR3 loop spans 13 amino acids. CDR1 and CDR2 (germline): KGHSH, LQKENI. CDR3 sequence: CASSPIGVAEAFF. The CDR3 nucleotides read TGTGCCAGCTCACCAATCGGCGTGGCTGAAGCTTTCTTT.

This clonotype was seen ten or more times. This chain uses TRBV4-1 with TRBJ1-2, with 12 bases fitting TRBD1. V lost 1 base and J lost 4; bases outside the gene matches: 7. Germline CDR1 MGHRA, CDR2 YSYEKL. The CDR3 runs 17 residues. As DNA, the CDR3 is TGCGCCAGCAGCCAAGCCGGGACAGGGGGCGCCGGCTATGGCTACACCTTC. It yields the protein CASSQAGTGGAGYGYTF.

As concerns this clonotype: With a much larger clone just one base away, this may be a read error. The rearrangement links TRBV5-1 to TRBJ1-2; TRBD1 agrees at 7 bases. CDR3 length: 15 amino acids. The V segment lost 4 bases and the J segment 7 bases; nucleotides outside the gene matches: 13. Germline V CDR1 and CDR2: SGHRS, YFSETQ. The chain's CDR3 is CASSDPQGPGGGYTF. In DNA, the CDR3 is TGCGCCAGCAGCGACCCACAGGGGCCCGGTGGTGGCTACACCTTC. Variable domain in full (rest from reference TRBV5-1 and TRBJ1-2): KAGVTQTPRYLIKTRGQQVTLSCSPISGHRSVSWYQQTPGQGLQFLFEYFSETQRNKGNFPGRFSGRQFSNSRSEMNVSTLELGDSALYLCASSDPQGPGGGYTFGSGTRLTVV.

There are a few counts of this clonotype. V gene TRBV5-6 combines with J gene TRBJ2-1; 7 nucleotides line up with TRBD2. The CDR3 consists of 14 residues. Germline V gene lookup returns CDR1 SGHDT and CDR2 YYEEEE. J gave up 2 bases and V 4 bases, and 3 bases lay outside the gene matches. The CDR3 loop reads CASSRDYTYNEQFF. CDR3 DNA sequence: TGTGCCAGCAGCCGGGACTATACCTACAATGAGCAGTTCTTC.

This clonotype has a count of ten or more. The chain has TRBV20-1 and TRBJ2-3, with TRBD2 matching 10 bases. Germline values: CDR1 DFQATT, CDR2 SNEGSKA (reference sequence). The CDR3 is made up of 17 amino acids. V gave up 5 bases and J gave up 1 base; unmatched junction bases: 12. CDR3 amino acids: CSAPTRLAGRGTDTQYF. In nucleotides, the CDR3 is TGCAGTGCTCCGACCAGACTAGCGGGCCGCGGCACAGATACGCAGTATTTT.

A remark on this clonotype: Relative to the germline gene, one junction end is altered; a read error may explain this. This chain joins TRBV6-1 and TRBJ2-1; D gene unclear. CDR1 is MNHNS and CDR2 is SASEGT in the germline V gene. This CDR3 has 16 amino acids. CDR3 region: CACSATGLTRGNEQFF. As DNA, the CDR3 is TGTGCCTGCAGTGCGACCGGGCTCACGAGAGGAAATGAGCAGTTCTTC.

This chain connects TRBV20-1 to TRBJ1-5; D might be TRBD1 (6 bases). CDR1 is DFQATT and CDR2 is SNEGSKA in the germline V gene (reference sequence). Trimming stripped 4 bases from V and 2 bases from J, with 9 bases between. CDR3 length equals 13 residues. The CDR3 DNA reads as TGCAGTGCTATGCGGACAGGCAATCAGCCCCAGCATTTT. This codes for CSAMRTGNQPQHF.